This section outlines one TCR beta chain sequence together with its context. Its antigen is not identified. Germline CDR1 SGHKS, CDR2 YYEKEE (reference sequence). The CDR3 is 13 amino acids. V gave up 1 base and J gave up 4 bases, with 5 bases separating them. This specimen comes from a study of vaccination and CD4 T cells after COVID-19. The wider study: Treatment of control cultures consisted of a CEFX pool, an HIV-1 Nef pool, or no peptide.

Treatment defined: approximately nine-day PBMC culture with coronavirus spike peptide pools or control peptides (ViraFEST assay). Pre-COVID-19 pandemic sampling (2011-2018) yielded the unexposed donor's CD4+ T cells. At the Johns Hopkins FTIC core, DNA taken from cultured CD4+ T cells was sequenced by way of the Oncomine TCR Beta short-read assay. TCRdb fed the PCR reads into MiXCR, producing one record per CDR3 protein. The table shows almost 7,500 distinct CDR3 sequences, with 35% to 40% occurring only once. V is TRBV5-5 and J is TRBJ2-2, with D unclear. Sample: CD4+ T cells from blood, cultured in vitro. This clonotype was sampled from a human donor in good health. The DNA for the CDR3 is TGTGCCAGCAGCTTGCGGAGCACCGGGGAGCTGTTTTTT. As protein: CASSLRSTGELFF.